This passage covers 25 T cell receptor beta chains from one sample sequenced in a study of T cell responses to AZD1222 COVID-19 vaccine. The repertoire was sequenced with immunoSEQ multiplex PCR; TCRdb's copy has only in-frame clones and lacks some. The table includes approximately 110,000 clones, about four fifths detected once. This specimen consisted of peripheral blood, obtained on day 0 of AZD1222 vaccination. Receptor source: an adult in good health.

The chain couples TRBV7-3 to TRBJ2-1, with a possible D match to TRBD2 (6 bases). Germline CDR1 is SGHTA and CDR2 is FQGTGA. The V gene lost 1 base and the J gene lost 3 bases, with 13 bases spanning the gap. The CDR3 is 16 residues long. This chain's CDR3 is CASSLIVSSGYNEQFF. CDR3 nucleotides: TGTGCCAGCAGCTTAATTGTTAGTAGCGGCTACAATGAGCAGTTCTTC.

The CDR3 sequence: CASSDPGLAVPYEQYF. The CDR3 region has the DNA TGTGCCAGCAGTGACCCCGGACTAGCCGTTCCCTACGAGCAGTACTTC. V is TRBV6-1 and J is TRBJ2-7; 8 nucleotides line up with TRBD2. The CDR3 runs 16 residues. The V gene's germline CDR1 is MNHNS and CDR2 SASEGT. The ends lost 3 bases at V and 2 bases at J; junction bases unmatched: 9.

V gene TRBV28 combines with J gene TRBJ2-4, with D maybe TRBD2 (6 bases). The V gene's germline CDR1 is MDHEN and CDR2 SYDVKM. The V end was cut by 4 bases, the J end by 10 bases, with 17 bases between. The length of the CDR3 is 14 residues. Here the CDR3 reads CASSSPIGRAIQYF. In DNA form, the CDR3 reads TGTGCCAGCAGTTCCCCAATCGGGAGAGCGATTCAGTACTTC.

The chain combines TRBV15 with TRBJ2-7; 10 bases fit TRBD1. The germline V gene encodes CDR1 LNHNV and CDR2 YYDKDF (reference sequence). Trimming cost V 4 bases and J 7 bases; bases outside gene matches: 7. The CDR3 is 14 amino acids. CDR3 coding DNA: TGTGCCACCAGCAAGTGGACAGGGGGAGCAGAGCAGTACTTC. As protein: CATSKWTGGAEQYF. Using reference TRBV15 and TRBJ2-7 for the parts outside the CDR3, the full variable domain is DAMVIQNPRYQVTQFGKPVTLSCSQTLNHNVMYWYQQKSSQAPKLLFHYYDKDFNNEADTPDNFQSRRPNTSFCFLDIRSPGLGDTAMYLCATSKWTGGAEQYFGPGTRLTVT.

This clone was seen once. The chain employs TRBV10-3 and TRBJ1-1, with a weak D call TRBD1 (5 bases). This CDR3 comprises 15 residues. Germline V gene lookup returns CDR1 ENHRY and CDR2 SYGVKD. Trimming took off 4 bases at V and 2 bases at J, with 14 bases between the two ends. The CDR3: CAISGETDRNTEAFF. CDR3 DNA: TGTGCCATCAGTGGGGAAACAGACAGAAACACTGAAGCTTTCTTT.

V and J are TRBV11-3 and TRBJ2-1; 12 nucleotides match TRBD2. The CDR3 totals 15 residues. The germline V gene has CDR1 SGHNT and CDR2 YENEEA. V lost 2 bases to trimming and J lost 5 bases; unmatched junction nucleotides: 1. The CDR3 reads CASSLTSGRNNEQFF. CDR3 nucleotide sequence: TGTGCCAGCAGCTTAACTAGCGGGAGGAACAATGAGCAGTTCTTC.

The chain joins TRBV9 to TRBJ1-2; 8 nucleotides align to TRBD1. Per the germline V gene, CDR1 is SGDLS and CDR2 is YYNGEE. V lost 3 bases to trimming and J lost 2 bases; unmatched junction nucleotides: 3. The CDR3 spans 14 residues. CDR3: CASSGRTGNYGYTF. Here the CDR3 DNA reads TGTGCCAGCAGCGGGCGGACAGGGAACTATGGCTACACCTTC.

The chain uses TRBV7-9 and TRBJ2-5, with 7 bases matching TRBD1. This CDR3 spans 14 amino acids. Trimming took 7 bases from V and 3 from J; bases not matched to a gene: 8. The germline V gene encodes CDR1 SEHNR and CDR2 FQNEAQ (reference sequence). The chain's CDR3 is CASTLSQGKETQYF. DNA for the CDR3: TGTGCCAGCACCCTGTCACAGGGGAAAGAGACCCAGTACTTC.

This chain joins TRBV6-5 and TRBJ2-1, with D tentatively TRBD2 (6 bases). CDR1 is MNHEY, CDR2 SVGAGI, per germline. V was cut by 11 bases and J by 9 bases, with 11 bases left in between. This CDR3 spans 10 amino acids. CDR3 in amino acids: CAASGGEQFF. CDR3 coding DNA: TGTGCCGCCTCCGGGGGTGAGCAGTTCTTC.

This rearrangement joins TRBV5-1 to TRBJ2-7, with D tentatively TRBD2 (6 bases). The CDR3 has 14 residues. V was cut by 2 bases and J by 2 bases, with 11 bases left in between. Germline CDR1 reads SGHRS; CDR2 reads YFSETQ. In nucleotides, the CDR3 is TGCGCCAGCAGCTTAACAGCGGGCCCCTACGAGCAGTACTTC. It encodes CASSLTAGPYEQYF. The whole variable domain, remainder taken from reference TRBV5-1 and TRBJ2-7, is KAGVTQTPRYLIKTRGQQVTLSCSPISGHRSVSWYQQTPGQGLQFLFEYFSETQRNKGNFPGRFSGRQFSNSRSEMNVSTLELGDSALYLCASSLTAGPYEQYFGPGTRLTVT.

The CDR3 nucleotides are TGTGCCAGCAGGAGAGGGGTTGTCACTGAAGCTTTCTTT. Its protein is CASRRGVVTEAFF. The chain couples TRBV6-5 to TRBJ1-1; D is possibly TRBD1 (5 bases). The CDR3 runs to 13 residues. CDR1 is MNHEY, CDR2 SVGAGI, per germline. With 6 bases removed from V and 4 bases from J, the gap between germline ends came to 12 bases.

V usage is TRBV6-5 and J usage is TRBJ2-7; TRBD1 agrees at 8 bases. The CDR3 is made up of 13 amino acids. Germline CDR1 reads MNHEY; CDR2 reads SVGAGI. V shed 8 bases, J shed 6 bases, and the junction held 9 bases outside the gene matches. The CDR3 is CASDLGTGREQYF. In DNA form, the CDR3 reads TGTGCCAGCGACCTAGGGACAGGTCGCGAGCAGTACTTC.

For this clone: This sample includes further DNA sequences coding for the same CDR3. This sequence joins TRBV7-9 and TRBJ2-6; no clear D. Deletions cut 5 bases from V and 4 bases from J, with 9 bases between. The CDR3 extends over 14 amino acids. Germline loops: CDR1 SEHNR, CDR2 FQNEAQ (reference sequence). The CDR3 reads CASSLSSGANVLTF. In DNA, the CDR3 is TGTGCCAGCAGCCTCTCTTCCGGGGCCAACGTCCTGACTTTC.

Here the CDR3 reads CARELRDFANTGELFF. The CDR3 DNA sequence: TGTGCCAGAGAACTCCGGGACTTCGCGAACACCGGGGAGCTGTTTTTT. V gene TRBV21-1 combines with J gene TRBJ2-2; TRBD2 is the table's D call, not checked against the DNA. TRBV21-1 is a recognized pseudogene. CDR3 length equals 16 residues.

The chain is built from TRBV9 and TRBJ2-2; 7 bases align to TRBD2. There are 16 residues in the CDR3. CDR1 SGDLS and CDR2 YYNGEE come from the germline V gene. J gave up 7 bases and V 5 bases, and 14 bases lay outside the gene matches. This chain's CDR3 is CASSPLSGRTGGELFF. The CDR3 DNA sequence: TGTGCCAGCAGTCCCCTTAGCGGGCGAACTGGCGGGGAGCTGTTTTTT.

This rearrangement joins TRBV19 to TRBJ1-5, with D tentatively TRBD1 (6 bases). CDR1 and CDR2 from the germline V gene are LNHDA and SQIVND (reference sequence). Trimming took 6 bases from V and 5 from J, leaving 14 bases between them. This CDR3 region has 14 residues. CDR3 in DNA: TGTGCCAGTAGCCCTGGGGGGGGCGATCAGCCCCAGCATTTT. Translation: CASSPGGGDQPQHF. The complete variable domain, with remaining parts taken from reference TRBV19 and TRBJ1-5, reads DGGITQSPKYLFRKEGQNVTLSCEQNLNHDAMYWYRQDPGQGLRLIYYSQIVNDFQKGDIAEGYSVSREKKESFPLTVTSAQKNPTAFYLCASSPGGGDQPQHFGDGTRLSIL.

The V and J genes are TRBV28 and TRBJ2-2; TRBD2 is a possible D gene (6 bases). The CDR3 runs to 13 residues. Germline V CDR1 and CDR2: MDHEN, SYDVKM. With 7 bases removed from V and 6 bases from J, the gap between germline ends came to 12 bases. The CDR3 DNA is TGTGCCAGCACGGAGGGGATCGCCGGGGAGCTGTTTTTT. This translates into CASTEGIAGELFF.

This sequence joins TRBV19 and TRBJ2-2, with a tentative D call TRBD1 (6 bases). Germline-derived CDR1 and CDR2 are LNHDA and SQIVND (reference sequence). CDR3 length equals 16 residues. Trimming took 7 bases from V and 1 from J, leaving 16 bases between them. The CDR3 loop reads CASTEWGRGNTGELFF. DNA of the CDR3: TGTGCCAGTACCGAATGGGGCAGGGGGAACACCGGGGAGCTGTTTTTT. The full variable domain, with the rest looked up from reference TRBV19 and TRBJ2-2, is DGGITQSPKYLFRKEGQNVTLSCEQNLNHDAMYWYRQDPGQGLRLIYYSQIVNDFQKGDIAEGYSVSREKKESFPLTVTSAQKNPTAFYLCASTEWGRGNTGELFFGEGSRLTVL.

The rearrangement uses TRBV7-9 and TRBJ2-7, with TRBD1 identical over 10 bases. Per the germline V gene, CDR1 is SEHNR and CDR2 is FQNEAQ (reference sequence). The V and J ends lost 0 bases and 2 bases, in that order; junction bases with no gene match: 4. The CDR3 extends over 16 amino acids. The CDR3 coding sequence is TGTGCCAGCAGCTTAGCGCCAGGGACAGGGGCCTACGAGCAGTACTTC. It yields the protein CASSLAPGTGAYEQYF.

This clone has a handful of counts. The rearrangement joins TRBV7-8 to TRBJ2-1, with 10 bases that match TRBD2. CDR3 length equals 17 residues. V was pared by 2 bases and J by 5 bases, with 9 bases of the junction left unmatched. The V gene's germline CDR1 is SGHVS and CDR2 FQNEAQ. The CDR3 nucleotides read TGTGCCAGCAGCTTATCCGCGGGGGGACTAGCGCACAATGAGCAGTTCTTC. It codes for CASSLSAGGLAHNEQFF.

This sequence joins TRBV27 and TRBJ2-5; D may correspond to TRBD1 or TRBD2 (5 bases each). The CDR3 contains 14 residues. The V gene's germline CDR1 is MNHEY and CDR2 SMNVEV (reference sequence). V was shortened by 5 bases and J by 4 bases, with 14 bases between the two germline ends. CDR3 sequence: CASSKGTILETQYF. The CDR3 region has the DNA TGTGCCAGCAGTAAAGGGACGATCTTAGAGACCCAGTACTTC.

V and J are TRBV5-6 and TRBJ1-2; tentative D call: TRBD1 (6 bases). V was pared by 4 bases and J by 7 bases, with 14 bases between. Germline CDR1 reads SGHDT; CDR2 reads YYEEEE. This CDR3 comprises 13 residues. The CDR3 spells CASSIQGRSGYTF. The DNA for the CDR3 is TGTGCCAGCAGCATACAGGGTCGAAGTGGCTACACCTTC. Together with reference TRBV5-6 and TRBJ1-2, the CDR3 gives the full variable domain: DAGVTQSPTHLIKTRGQQVTLRCSPKSGHDTVSWYQQALGQGPQFIFQYYEEEERQRGNFPDRFSGHQFPNYSSELNVNALLLGDSALYLCASSIQGRSGYTFGSGTRLTVV.

J is TRBJ1-5 and V is TRBV6-5, with D hard to call. V was trimmed by 4 bases and J by 1 base, leaving 8 bases between them. The CDR3 sequence is 14 residues long. Per germline, CDR1 MNHEY and CDR2 SVGAGI. In DNA, the CDR3 is TGTGCCAGCAGTTTTGGGTTCAGCAATCAGCCCCAGCATTTT. This gives the protein CASSFGFSNQPQHF.

The V call is TRBV28, the J call TRBJ1-5, with a tentative D call TRBD1 (6 bases). The V end lost 4 bases, the J end lost 5 bases, and 9 bases lay between the germline ends. The germline V gene has CDR1 MDHEN and CDR2 SYDVKM. This CDR3 spans 13 amino acids. The CDR3 loop is CASSSGEDQPQHF. The CDR3 DNA follows: TGTGCCAGCAGTTCAGGGGAGGATCAGCCCCAGCATTTT. Full variable domain (missing parts from reference TRBV28 and TRBJ1-5): DVKVTQSSRYLVKRTGEKVFLECVQDMDHENMFWYRQDPGLGLRLIYFSYDVKMKEKGDIPEGYSVSREKKERFSLILESASTNQTSMYLCASSSGEDQPQHFGDGTRLSIL.

This clone was observed once. The V gene is TRBV14, the J gene TRBJ1-5, with TRBD1 as a possible D gene (6 bases). This CDR3 is 12 amino acids long. Germline V gene data show CDR1 as SGHDN and CDR2 as FVKESK. Trimming left V 4 bases short and J 10 bases short, with 11 bases between. The CDR3: CASSLSTGPQHF. CDR3 bases: TGTGCCAGCAGCCTCTCGACAGGCCCCCAGCATTTT.